The 9 T cell receptor beta chains in this list originate from one sample, sequenced in a study of regulatory T cells in long-lasting Graves disease. Researchers made TCR beta libraries by using iRepertoire HTBI primers and running Arm-PCR on CDR3 regions. One entry per CDR3 protein, called by TCRdb with MiXCR from the multiplex PCR reads. Counted here are roughly 400,000 distinct CDR3 sequences, over 14% occurring once; the ten biggest clones make up about 8.2%. Time point denoted: newly diagnosed GD, antithyroid drugs for less than 3 months. PBMC RNA served as the TCR library source. These data also formed part of another study, on T cells in Graves' hyperthyroidism and ophthalmopathy.

Sequences were derived from peripheral blood mononuclear cells (PBMCs), sampled at new diagnosis, from a patient treated with antithyroid drugs. Receptors were obtained from a woman aged 40 to 49 with Graves disease.

The chain carries TRBV6-4 and TRBJ2-2, with D unclear. The CDR3 has 14 residues. Germline-derived CDR1 and CDR2 are MRHNA and SNTAGT. Between the trimmed V and J ends, which lost 0 bases and 3 bases, there was a span of 5 bases. The CDR3 nucleotides are TGTGCCAGCAGTGACTCAAGGCACACCGGGGAGCTGTTTTTT. Translated: CASSDSRHTGELFF.

This clonotype has more than one count but fewer than ten. V and J are TRBV5-1 and TRBJ2-7; D not resolved. The CDR3 covers 14 residues. The V and J ends lost 4 bases and 5 bases respectively, with 16 bases between them. Germline CDR1 reads SGHRS; CDR2 reads YFSETQ. CDR3 region: CASSPAALHHEQYF. CDR3 DNA sequence: TGCGCCAGCAGCCCGGCAGCGCTCCATCACGAGCAGTACTTC.

On this clonotype itself: A much larger clonotype is one base distant, so this may be a read error. The chain has TRBV28 and TRBJ2-5; D gene uncertain. V lost 2 bases and J lost 5, with 18 bases in between. The CDR3 runs 16 residues. Germline V lookup: CDR1 MDHEN, CDR2 SYDVKM. CDR3 sequence reads: CASSLTPPAAMETQYF. CDR3 coding DNA: TGTGCCAGCAGTTTAACCCCTCCCGCAGCCATGGAGACCCAGTACTTC.

This clonotype was counted between two and nine times. The V and J genes are TRBV19 and TRBJ2-1; maybe TRBD2 (6 bases). In germline, CDR1 is LNHDA, CDR2 SQIVND (reference sequence). CDR3 length: 12 residues. As DNA, the CDR3 is TGTAATCGGGAGTTAGCCTACAATGAGCAGTTCTTC. It yields the protein CNRELAYNEQFF. Full variable domain (outside the CDR3, taken from reference TRBV19 and TRBJ2-1): DGGITQSPKYLFRKEGQNVTLSCEQNLNHDAMYWYRQDPGQGLRLIYYSQIVNDFQKGDIAEGYSVSREKKESFPLTVTSAQKNPTAFYLCNRELAYNEQFFGPGTRLTVL.

Remarks on this clonotype: This may stem from a read error, because a much larger clone lies one nucleotide away. The chain combines TRBV7-9 with TRBJ1-4, with unresolved D. The CDR3 covers 16 residues. Looked up from germline, CDR1 is SEHNR and CDR2 is FQNEAQ (reference sequence). DNA of the CDR3: TGTGCCAGCAGCTTCGGGCCCGGGCCGGCAGGTGAAAAACGGTTTTTT. It specifies CASSFGPGPAGEKRFF.

This clonotype was detected many times. The chain has TRBV12-3 or TRBV12-4 and TRBJ2-1, with 10 bases identical to TRBD2. V lost 9 bases and J lost 4; bases outside the gene matches: 9. The CDR3 contains 15 residues. The CDR3: CASTGLAAAYNEQFF. The DNA for the CDR3 is TGTGCCAGTACCGGACTAGCGGCGGCTTACAATGAGCAGTTCTTC.

This clonotype was observed a few times. The chain has TRBV6-2 or TRBV6-3 and TRBJ2-1, with D possibly being TRBD1 (6 bases). The CDR3 length is 12 residues. Germline assignment: CDR1 MNHEY and CDR2 SVGEGT. The V end lost 6 bases, the J end lost 10 bases, and 13 bases lay between the germline ends. CDR3 sequence reads: CASRGDRKEQFF. The CDR3, as DNA: TGTGCCAGCAGGGGAGACAGGAAAGAGCAGTTCTTC.

Of note for this clonotype: No conserved phenylalanine or tryptophan ends this CDR3, so it is likely a read error. V is TRBV5-4 and J is TRBJ1-1; no definite D call. The CDR3 consists of 12 residues. Trimming pared 1 base from V and 2 bases from J, leaving 3 bases between. The germline gives CDR1 SGHNT, CDR2 YYREEE (reference sequence). CDR3 sequence: CASSLSNTEAFS. CDR3 DNA: TGTGCCAGCAGCTTGTCCAACACTGAAGCTTTCTCT.

The chain links TRBV7-9 to TRBJ1-3, with a tentative D call TRBD1 (5 bases). The length of the CDR3 is 17 residues. In germline, CDR1 is SEHNR, CDR2 FQNEAQ (reference sequence). V was clipped by 1 base and J by 3 bases, with 16 bases between them. The CDR3 is CASSLGDLATDGNTIYF. In nucleotides, the CDR3 is TGTGCCAGCAGCTTAGGGGACCTGGCAACTGATGGAAACACCATATATTTT.